The sample holds a few counts of the clone carrying this T cell receptor beta chain. Its target is not known. The data originate from a study of Graves' ophthalmopathy and Graves' hyperthyroidism. The authors defined stable hyperthyroidism as no ophthalmopathy within 18 months of follow-up. Clinicians made diagnoses from clinical symptoms, serum thyroxine, TRAb, thyroid ultrasound and orbital computed tomography. V was pared by 6 bases and J by 1 base, with 9 bases between. The CDR3 consists of 13 residues. From germline, CDR1 is LNHNV and CDR2 YYDKDF (reference sequence). The TCR beta CDR3 regions underwent amplification from RNA transcripts. HTBI-primed first-round RT-PCR preceded second-round multiplex PCR. TCRdb passed the multiplex PCR reads through MiXCR, listing each CDR3 protein once. There are a few hundred thousand distinct CDR3 sequences in the sample; 20% to 25% occur only once, and roughly 3.2% lies in the top ten.

Overall study results and limits: With a specificity of just over 72% and a sensitivity of roughly 71%, the model predicted ophthalmopathy progression.

The sequence was collected from a woman under 30 with stable Graves' hyperthyroidism. Sequenced: peripheral blood. V usage is TRBV15 and J usage is TRBJ1-1, with D possibly TRBD1 on 5 matching bases. The CDR3 DNA is TGTGCCACCAGATGGAGGGGGAACACTGAAGCTTTCTTT. This gives the protein CATRWRGNTEAFF. Drawing the rest from reference TRBV15 and TRBJ1-1, the complete variable domain is DAMVIQNPRYQVTQFGKPVTLSCSQTLNHNVMYWYQQKSSQAPKLLFHYYDKDFNNEADTPDNFQSRRPNTSFCFLDIRSPGLGDTAMYLCATRWRGNTEAFFGQGTRLTVV.